This T cell receptor (beta chain) was found in a study of T cell responses to AZD1222 COVID-19 vaccine. About the study: Pooling covered second doses at about 4 or about 12 weeks. Study observations and caveats: The donor group comprised mostly white British people and more females; the analysis possibly underestimated clonal diversity. Spike-wide coverage was observed for vaccine-associated CD4 TCRs, with dominant responses at 160-218 and 743-854.

As regards this clone: The antigen is undetermined.

The data were produced by immunoSEQ multiplex PCR, yet TCRdb's version contains in-frame clones alone and is incomplete. Here the sample spans about 140,000 clones, more than 85% being singletons. The germline V and J ends were trimmed by 8 bases and 9 bases, with 20 bases remaining between them. The CDR3 length is 13 residues. The starting material was peripheral blood, obtained on day 0 of AZD1222 vaccination. The chain joins TRBV12-3 or TRBV12-4 to TRBJ2-7, with D perhaps TRBD2 (5 bases). This receptor was identified in an adult in good health. The CDR3, as DNA: TGTGCCAGCTCCAGATCCGAAAACGCGGGGCAGTACTTC. Amino acids: CASSRSENAGQYF.